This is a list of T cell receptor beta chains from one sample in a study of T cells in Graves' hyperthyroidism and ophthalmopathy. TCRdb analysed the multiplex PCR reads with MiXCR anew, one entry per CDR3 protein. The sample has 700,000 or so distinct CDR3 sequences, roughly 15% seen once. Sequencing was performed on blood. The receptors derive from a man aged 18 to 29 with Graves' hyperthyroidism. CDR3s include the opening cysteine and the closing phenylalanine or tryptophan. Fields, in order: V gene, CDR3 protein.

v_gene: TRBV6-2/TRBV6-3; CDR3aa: CASSRRAENTEAFF
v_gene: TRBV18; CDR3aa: CASSPPLGLEPYEQYF
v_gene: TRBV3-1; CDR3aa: CASSQGRGLRYNEQFF
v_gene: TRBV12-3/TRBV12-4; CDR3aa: CASTLDVSYNEQFF
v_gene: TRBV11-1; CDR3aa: CASSPSGGMETQYF
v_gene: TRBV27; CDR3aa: CASRHGNSNQPQHF
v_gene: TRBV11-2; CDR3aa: CASGWGSQETQYF
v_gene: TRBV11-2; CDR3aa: CASSAPRVGNIQYF
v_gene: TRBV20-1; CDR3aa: CSARPYNEQFF
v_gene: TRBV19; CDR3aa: CASSIGLRRREQPQHF
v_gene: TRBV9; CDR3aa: CASSVGRGEETQYF
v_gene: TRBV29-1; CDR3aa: CSVDRPGGGTEAFF
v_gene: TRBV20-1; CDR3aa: CSARDGGQWHTEAFF
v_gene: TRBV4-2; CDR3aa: CASSQGGAIIEQFF
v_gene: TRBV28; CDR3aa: CASSTAEGQYSNQPQHF
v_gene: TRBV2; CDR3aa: CASRGGGGKNEAFF
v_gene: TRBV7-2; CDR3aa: CASSLSRDRGPTPAITQYF
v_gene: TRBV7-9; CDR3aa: CASSLGAMGEQFF
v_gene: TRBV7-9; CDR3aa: CASSLGTGASGYTF
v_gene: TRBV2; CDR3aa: CASSVRTGGGYTF
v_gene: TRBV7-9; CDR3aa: CASSPSLGKGNEQFF
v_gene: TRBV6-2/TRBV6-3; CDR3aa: CASSPGQSSYNEQFF
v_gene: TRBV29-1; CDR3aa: CSVSRDRGTDTQYF
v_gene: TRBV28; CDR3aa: CASSFPGGYEQYF